This T cell receptor beta chain was profiled in a study of blood T cell repertoires in COVID-19. Study as a whole: Acute and convalescent COVID-19 specimens originated in the United States, Italy and Spain.

CDR3 length: 14 residues. The germline CDR1 and CDR2 sequences are ENHRY and SYGVKD. Trimming stripped 0 bases from V and 3 bases from J, with 3 bases between. As originally analysed: Nucleated cell number was recorded as an estimate derived from reference gene primer amplification. Sequencing was performed with immunoSEQ multiplex PCR; in TCRdb, only in-frame clones are kept and a portion is missing. V and J calls and clone size are those listed in that table; D and trimming were worked out from the DNA. The sample yields 85,000 to 120,000 clones, 70% to 90% seen once. The TCR comes from a man aged 50-59 years with active or convalescent COVID-19. The chain couples TRBV10-3 to TRBJ2-6; no firm D call. Sequenced: peripheral blood. This CDR3 reads CAISESSGANVLTF. In nucleotides, the CDR3 is TGTGCCATCAGTGAGTCGAGTGGGGCCAACGTCCTGACTTTC.